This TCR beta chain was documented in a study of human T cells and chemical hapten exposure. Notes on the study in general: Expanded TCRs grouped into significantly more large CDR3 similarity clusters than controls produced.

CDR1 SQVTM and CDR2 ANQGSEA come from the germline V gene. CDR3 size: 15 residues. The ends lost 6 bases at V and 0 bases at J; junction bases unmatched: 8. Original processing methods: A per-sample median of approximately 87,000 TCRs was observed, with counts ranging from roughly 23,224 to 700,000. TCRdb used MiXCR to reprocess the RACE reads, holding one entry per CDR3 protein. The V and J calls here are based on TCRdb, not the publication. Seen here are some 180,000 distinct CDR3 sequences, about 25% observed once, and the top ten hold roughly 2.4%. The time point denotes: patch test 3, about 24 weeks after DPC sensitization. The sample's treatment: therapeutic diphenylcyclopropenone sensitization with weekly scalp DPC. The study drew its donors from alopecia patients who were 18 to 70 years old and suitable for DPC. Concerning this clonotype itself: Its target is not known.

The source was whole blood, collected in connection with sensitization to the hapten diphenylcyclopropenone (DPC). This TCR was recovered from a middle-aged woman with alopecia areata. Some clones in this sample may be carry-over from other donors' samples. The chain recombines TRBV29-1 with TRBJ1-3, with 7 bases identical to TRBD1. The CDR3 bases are TGCAGCGTCAGTCCGACAGGGAGCTCTGGAAACACCATATATTTT. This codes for CSVSPTGSSGNTIYF.